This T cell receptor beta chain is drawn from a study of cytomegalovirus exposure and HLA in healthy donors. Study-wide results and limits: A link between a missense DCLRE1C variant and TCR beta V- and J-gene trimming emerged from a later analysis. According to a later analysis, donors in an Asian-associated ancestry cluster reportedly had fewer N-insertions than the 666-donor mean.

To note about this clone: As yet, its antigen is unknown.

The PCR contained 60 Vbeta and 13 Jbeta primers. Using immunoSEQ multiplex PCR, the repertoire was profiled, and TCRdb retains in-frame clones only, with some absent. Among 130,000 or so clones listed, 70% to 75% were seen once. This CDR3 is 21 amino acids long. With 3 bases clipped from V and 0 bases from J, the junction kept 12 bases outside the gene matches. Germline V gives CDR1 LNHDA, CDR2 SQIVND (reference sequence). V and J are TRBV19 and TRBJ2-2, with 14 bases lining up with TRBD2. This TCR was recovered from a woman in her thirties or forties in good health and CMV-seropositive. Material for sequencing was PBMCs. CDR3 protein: CASSMTSGRASERANTGELFF. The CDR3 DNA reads TGTGCCAGTAGTATGACTAGCGGGAGGGCCTCAGAAAGGGCGAACACCGGGGAGCTGTTTTTT.